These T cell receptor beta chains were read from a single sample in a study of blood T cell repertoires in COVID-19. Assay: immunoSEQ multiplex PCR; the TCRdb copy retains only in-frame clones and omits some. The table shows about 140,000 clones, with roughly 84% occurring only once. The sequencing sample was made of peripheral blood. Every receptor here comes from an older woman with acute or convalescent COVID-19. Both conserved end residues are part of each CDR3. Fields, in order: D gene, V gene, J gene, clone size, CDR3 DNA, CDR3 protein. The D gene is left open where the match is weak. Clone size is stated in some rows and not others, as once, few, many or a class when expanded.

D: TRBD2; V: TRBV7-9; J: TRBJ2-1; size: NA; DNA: TGTGCCAGCAGCCCCCCAAGCGGGACCTACAATGAGCAGTTCTTC; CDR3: CASSPPSGTYNEQFF
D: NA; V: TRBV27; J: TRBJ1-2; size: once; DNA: TGTGCCAGCAAAAGGGCGGGAGCGTATGGCTACACCTTC; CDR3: CASKRAGAYGYTF
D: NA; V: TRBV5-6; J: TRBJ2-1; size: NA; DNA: TGTGCCAGCAGCGGAGATCCGGGACACATGACTAATTCCTACAATGAGCAGTTCTTC; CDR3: CASSGDPGHMTNSYNEQFF
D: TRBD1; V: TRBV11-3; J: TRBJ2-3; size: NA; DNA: TGTGCCAGCAGCTTAGCCACGACAGGGAGCGCAGATACGCAGTATTTT; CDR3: CASSLATTGSADTQYF
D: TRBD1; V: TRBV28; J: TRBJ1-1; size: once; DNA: TGTGCCAGCAGCAAAATTGGGACAGGGAACACTGAAGCTTTCTTT; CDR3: CASSKIGTGNTEAFF
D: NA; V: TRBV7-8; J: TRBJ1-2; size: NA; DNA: TGTGCCAGCAGCTTAGTTCCGGGGGGAGCGTGGGGCTACACCTTC; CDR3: CASSLVPGGAWGYTF
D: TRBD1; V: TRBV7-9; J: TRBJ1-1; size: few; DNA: TGTGCCAGCAGATCCAAGGACAGGTTGAACACTGAAGCTTTCTTT; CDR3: CASRSKDRLNTEAFF
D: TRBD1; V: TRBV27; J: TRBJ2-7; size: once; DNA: TGTGCCAGCACCTCGTCTAGGGACAGGGGTTACGAGCAGTACTTC; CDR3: CASTSSRDRGYEQYF
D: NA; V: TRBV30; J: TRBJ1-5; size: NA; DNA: TGTGCCTGGAGCCTACCTCGCGGCTATAGCAATCAGCCCCAGCATTTT; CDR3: CAWSLPRGYSNQPQHF
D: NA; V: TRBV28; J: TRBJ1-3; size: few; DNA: TGTGCCAGCAGCAAAGAGCAGGTCGGAAACACCATATATTTT; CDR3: CASSKEQVGNTIYF
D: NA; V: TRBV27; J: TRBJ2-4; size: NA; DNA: TGTGCCAGCAGTCCACTTGGACTGGAGGGTGACATTCAGTACTTC; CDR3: CASSPLGLEGDIQYF
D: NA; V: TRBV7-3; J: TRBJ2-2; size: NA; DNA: TGTGCCAGCAGCTTAAATGGCGGGTCGAACACCGGGGAGCTGTTTTTT; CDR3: CASSLNGGSNTGELFF
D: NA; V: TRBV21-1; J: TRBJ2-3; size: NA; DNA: TGTGCCAGCAGCAGTGGACTTACGGACAGGATCACAGATACGCAGTATTTT; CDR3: CASSSGLTDRITDTQYF
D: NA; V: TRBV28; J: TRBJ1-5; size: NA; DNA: TGTGCCAGCAGTGCCCCCGACAGGCCCAATCAGCCCCAGCATTTT; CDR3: CASSAPDRPNQPQHF
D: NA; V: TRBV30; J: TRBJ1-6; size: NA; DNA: TGTGCCTGGACAGAGGTCGGGTCACCCCTCCACTTT; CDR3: CAWTEVGSPLHF
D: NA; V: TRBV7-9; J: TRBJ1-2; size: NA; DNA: TGTGCCAGCAGCTTAGACGGCGGTTATGGCTACACCTTC; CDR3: CASSLDGGYGYTF
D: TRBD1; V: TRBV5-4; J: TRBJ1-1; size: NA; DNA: TGTGCCAGCAGCTTGAGAGGGGGCGCCACTGAAGCTTTCTTT; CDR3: CASSLRGGATEAFF
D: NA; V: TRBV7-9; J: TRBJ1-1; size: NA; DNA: TGTGCCAGCACGCTAGGAGCCACTGAAGCTTTCTTT; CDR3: CASTLGATEAFF
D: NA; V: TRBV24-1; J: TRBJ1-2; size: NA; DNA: TGTGCCACCAGTGATACGGGAGCAGATTATGGCTACACCTTC; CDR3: CATSDTGADYGYTF
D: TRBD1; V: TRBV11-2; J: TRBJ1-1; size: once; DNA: TGTGCCAGCAGCGTAGACAGGGACACTGAAGCTTTCTTT; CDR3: CASSVDRDTEAFF
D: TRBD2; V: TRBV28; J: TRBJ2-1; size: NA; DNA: TGTGCCAGCAGCCCTATCATAGCGGGAGTTGGGGATGAGCAGTTCTTC; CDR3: CASSPIIAGVGDEQFF
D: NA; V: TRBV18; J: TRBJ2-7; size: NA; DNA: TGTGCCAGCTCACCACCGGGTGGACAGTTCTACGAGCAGTACTTC; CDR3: CASSPPGGQFYEQYF
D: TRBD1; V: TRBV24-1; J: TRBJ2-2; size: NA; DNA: TGTGCCACCAGTGATTTGGTGCAGGGGGACACCGGGGAGCTGTTTTTT; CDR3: CATSDLVQGDTGELFF
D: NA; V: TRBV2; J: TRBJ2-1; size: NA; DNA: TGTGCCAGCAGCGTTGGGTGGAGCTCCTACAATGAGCAGTTCTTC; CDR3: CASSVGWSSYNEQFF
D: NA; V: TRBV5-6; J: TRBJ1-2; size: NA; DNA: TGTGCCAGCAGCTCTCCCCGTTATGGCTACACCTTC; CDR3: CASSSPRYGYTF
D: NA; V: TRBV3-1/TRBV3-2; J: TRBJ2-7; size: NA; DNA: TGTGCCAGCAGCCAATTGACAGACACCTACGAGCAGTACTTC; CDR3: CASSQLTDTYEQYF
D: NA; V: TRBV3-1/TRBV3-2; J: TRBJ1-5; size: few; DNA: TGTGCCAGCAGCCAAGAGGGAGGGCAGAATCAGCCCCAGCATTTT; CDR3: CASSQEGGQNQPQHF
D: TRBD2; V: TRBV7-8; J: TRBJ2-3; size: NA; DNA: TGTGCCAGCAGCAACGGACGGCGGGAGGGGGGAGTTACGCAGTATTTT; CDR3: CASSNGRREGGVTQYF
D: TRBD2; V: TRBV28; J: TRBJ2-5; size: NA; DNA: TGTGCCAGCAGTTTATTATGGGAGGGCCAAGAGACCCAGTACTTC; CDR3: CASSLLWEGQETQYF
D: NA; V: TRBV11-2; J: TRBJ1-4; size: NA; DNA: TGTGCCAGCAGCTTCACAGGGTTGGTAGAAAAACTGTTTTTT; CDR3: CASSFTGLVEKLFF
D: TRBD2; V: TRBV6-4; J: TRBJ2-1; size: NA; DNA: TGTGCCAGCTCCCGTGGACTAGCGGGAGGTCGAAGCAATGAGCAGTTCTTC; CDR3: CASSRGLAGGRSNEQFF
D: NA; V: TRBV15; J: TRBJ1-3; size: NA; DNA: TGTGCCACCAGCAGAGACAGGGCTGGAAACACCATATATTTT; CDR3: CATSRDRAGNTIYF
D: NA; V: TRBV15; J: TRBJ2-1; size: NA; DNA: TGTGCCACCAGCAGAGACAAAAACAATGAGCAGTTCTTC; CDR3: CATSRDKNNEQFF
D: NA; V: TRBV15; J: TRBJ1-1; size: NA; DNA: TGTGCCACCAGCAGAGATCTGGCAGGGTTGACTGAAGCTTTCTTT; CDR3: CATSRDLAGLTEAFF
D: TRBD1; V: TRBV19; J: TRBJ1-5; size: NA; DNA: TGTGCCAGTGGTGACAGGGTTGGTCAGCCCCAGCATTTT; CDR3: CASGDRVGQPQHF
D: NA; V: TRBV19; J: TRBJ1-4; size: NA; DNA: TGTGCCAGTAGCGGGACATGGGGGGAAAAACTGTTTTTT; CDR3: CASSGTWGEKLFF
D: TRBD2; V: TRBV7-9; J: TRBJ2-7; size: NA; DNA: TGTGCCAGCAGCGCCAGCGGGACTAGCGGGCGGGAGCAGTACTTC; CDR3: CASSASGTSGREQYF
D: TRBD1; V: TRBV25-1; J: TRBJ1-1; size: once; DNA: TGTGCCAGCAGTGAACCCCAAATGGGACAGGCTGAAGCTTTCTTT; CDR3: CASSEPQMGQAEAFF
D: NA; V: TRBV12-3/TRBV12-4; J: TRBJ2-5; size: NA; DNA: TGTGCCAGCAGTCTAACTAGATCTGAGACCCAGTACTTC; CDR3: CASSLTRSETQYF
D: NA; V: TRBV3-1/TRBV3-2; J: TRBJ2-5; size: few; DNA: TGTGCCAGCAGCCGCCCCGACAGTCATGTGGCGGAGACCCAGTACTTC; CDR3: CASSRPDSHVAETQYF
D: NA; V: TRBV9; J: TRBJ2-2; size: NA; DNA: TGTGCCAGCAGCGTAATCCCGGACAAATCCGGGGAGCTGTTTTTT; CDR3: CASSVIPDKSGELFF
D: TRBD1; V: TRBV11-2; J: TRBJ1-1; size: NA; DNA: TGTGCCAGCAGCTTACCAGGGACAGGGGAAGCTTTCTTT; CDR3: CASSLPGTGEAFF